The rows below give T cell receptor beta chains drawn from one sample of a study of shared clonotypes between healthy human individuals. Sequencing used immunoSEQ multiplex PCR; TCRdb keeps in-frame clones, though not all of them. The sample yields about 1.1 million clones, around 78% seen once. Sequenced material: memory CD4+ T cells from PBMCs. These receptors were obtained from a man aged 18 to 30 in good health. Some clones in this sample may be carry-over from other donors' samples. CDR3s include the opening cysteine and the closing phenylalanine or tryptophan. D genes are given only for firm matches. Not every row has a clone size; where given, it reads once, few, many or a size class.

d_call | j_call | v_call | clone_size | cdr3_length | cdr3_nt | cdr3_aa
NA | TRBJ1-1 | TRBV2 | NA | 14 | TGTGCCAGCAGCTCCTGGGGGGGGAACACTGAAGCTTTCTTT | CASSSWGGNTEAFF
NA | TRBJ2-2 | TRBV7-2 | NA | 14 | TGTGCCAGCAGCTTATTTCGTGGAGCCGGGGAGCTGTTTTTT | CASSLFRGAGELFF
TRBD1 | TRBJ1-4 | TRBV4-3 | NA | 14 | TGCGCCAGCAGCCGACAGGGGGCAGGTGAGAAACTGTTTTTT | CASSRQGAGEKLFF
TRBD2 | TRBJ2-5 | TRBV30 | NA | 14 | TGTGCCTGGACTCAGAGCGGGAGGGGCCAGACCCAGTACTTC | CAWTQSGRGQTQYF
TRBD2 | TRBJ2-7 | TRBV5-4 | NA | 16 | TGTGCCAGCAGCGCCGGGACTAGCGGGAGATCCCACGAGCAGTACTTC | CASSAGTSGRSHEQYF
TRBD2 | TRBJ2-1 | TRBV28 | once | 16 | TGTGCCAGCAGTTTACTCGGACTAGCGGGAGCACTTGAGCAGTTCTTC | CASSLLGLAGALEQFF
NA | TRBJ2-6 | TRBV5-1 | NA | 16 | TGCGCCAGTGCGGGACAGCCTATCTCTGGGGCCAACGTCCTGACTTTC | CASAGQPISGANVLTF
NA | TRBJ1-1 | TRBV5-1 | once | 14 | TGCGCCAGCAGCTTACTTAGCATGAACACTGAAGCTTTCTTT | CASSLLSMNTEAFF
NA | TRBJ2-1 | TRBV2 | NA | 15 | TGTGCCAGCAGTGAAGGGCACCCCCGCTGGGGTGAGCAGTTCTTC | CASSEGHPRWGEQFF
NA | TRBJ1-1 | TRBV9 | NA | 13 | TGTGCCAGCAGCTTAGATTATGGCACTGAAGCTTTCTTT | CASSLDYGTEAFF
NA | TRBJ1-2 | TRBV5-6 | NA | 12 | TGTGCCAGCAGTGGGACCCCATATGGCTACACCTTC | CASSGTPYGYTF
TRBD1 | TRBJ1-2 | TRBV18 | NA | 14 | TGTGCCAGCTCACCATGGACAGGGCCCGATGGCTACACCTTC | CASSPWTGPDGYTF
NA | TRBJ1-5 | TRBV5-1 | NA | 14 | TGCGCCAGCAGCTGGACCGGCCCCCAAAGTGCCCAGCATTTT | CASSWTGPQSAQHF
TRBD2 | TRBJ2-3 | TRBV18 | NA | 14 | TGTGCCAGCTCCCGGGAGGGGTTCACAGATACGCAGTATTTT | CASSREGFTDTQYF
NA | TRBJ2-5 | TRBV2 | NA | 12 | TGTGCCAGCAGTTTTGGGCAAGAGACCCAGTACTTC | CASSFGQETQYF
NA | TRBJ1-5 | TRBV6-4 | NA | 19 | TGTGCCAGCAGTGATAGCAACTCATCCTTCCTTATAGGCAATCAGCCCCAGCATTTT | CASSDSNSSFLIGNQPQHF
NA | TRBJ1-2 | TRBV5-6 | NA | 14 | TGTGCCAGCAGCTTCATCAGGGCGGGCGAAGGCTACACCTTC | CASSFIRAGEGYTF
NA | TRBJ2-3 | TRBV5-1 | NA | 15 | TGCGCCAGCAGCTTGGAGTTGGTTGGGACAGATACGCAGTATTTT | CASSLELVGTDTQYF
TRBD2 | TRBJ2-1 | TRBV27 | once | 16 | TGTGCCAGCAGGGCTGTACTAGCGGGAATCTACAATGAGCAGTTCTTC | CASRAVLAGIYNEQFF
TRBD2 | TRBJ2-1 | TRBV19 | NA | 16 | TGTGCCAGTAGTATAGAGAGGGGACTAGCGGGGAATGAGCAGTTCTTC | CASSIERGLAGNEQFF
TRBD1 | TRBJ2-1 | TRBV5-1 | NA | 16 | TGCGCCAGCAGCGTCGCCGGGACAGGAGTATACAATGAGCAGTTCTTC | CASSVAGTGVYNEQFF
NA | TRBJ2-2 | TRBV9 | NA | 14 | TGTGCCAGCAGTCTTTCACAGGGAACCGGGGAGCTGTTTTTT | CASSLSQGTGELFF
NA | TRBJ2-3 | TRBV15 | NA | 15 | TGTGCCACCAGCAGCATGGACGGGAGCACAGATACGCAGTATTTT | CATSSMDGSTDTQYF
TRBD1 | TRBJ1-4 | TRBV5-1 | NA | 17 | TGCGCCAGCAGCTGGGGACAGGGAGCACCTCTCGGGGAAAAACTGTTTTTT | CASSWGQGAPLGEKLFF
TRBD1 | TRBJ1-5 | TRBV5-8 | NA | 13 | TGTGCCAGCAGATGGACAGGGGCTCAGCCCCAGCATTTT | CASRWTGAQPQHF
TRBD2 | TRBJ2-7 | TRBV2 | NA | 14 | TGTGCCAGCTCAAGCGGGGTCTACTCCTACGAGCAGTACTTC | CASSSGVYSYEQYF
NA | TRBJ2-7 | TRBV2 | once | 12 | TGTGCCAGCAGGTTGGCGCCCTACGAGCAGTACTTC | CASRLAPYEQYF